This T cell receptor beta chain is from a study of shared T cell receptors in the human thymus. Trimming stripped 7 bases from V and 0 bases from J, with 15 bases between. The CDR3 runs 15 residues. The germline gives CDR1 SGHRS, CDR2 YFSETQ. Here immunoSEQ multiplex PCR was the method, and the copy in TCRdb shows in-frame clones only, minus some. Of hundreds of thousands of clones listed, 88% are singletons. The same sample was also used in a study of human thymus T cells.

The sequenced material came from thymocytes. V and J are TRBV5-1 and TRBJ2-3; tentatively, D is TRBD2 (6 bases). The receptor's source is a boy under two years old with a congenital heart defect. This CDR3 is CASSQGGISTDTQYF. The DNA for the CDR3 is TGCGCCAGCTCCCAGGGCGGGATTAGCACAGATACGCAGTATTTT.